What follows describes a single TCR beta chain. The antigen is undetermined. The CDR3 sequence is 13 residues long. V was clipped by 2 bases and J by 9 bases; unmatched bases: 4. CDR1 is MNHNS and CDR2 is SASEGT in the germline V gene. A multiplex PCR was run with 60 Vbeta primers and 13 Jbeta primers. As handled by the study authors: There were around 78 million unique TCR beta chains by a later count, and around 10 million of them were shared. Sequenced by immunoSEQ multiplex PCR; TCRdb stores in-frame clones only, minus some. V, J and clone size are those of that table, while D and trimming were read from the DNA. The repertoire holds 150,000 to 200,000 clones, with approximately 85% as singletons. The data stem from a study of cytomegalovirus exposure and HLA in healthy donors. The study's findings and limits: In a later analysis, TCR beta V- and J-gene trimming showed a link to a missense DCLRE1C variant. The classifier reportedly diagnosed cytomegalovirus status with high specificity and sensitivity. The authors later found TCR association rates varying by HLA locus, with DRB1 most and HLA-C fewest.

The sequence derives from a woman aged 45-60 years in good health and CMV-seronegative. Sequences were obtained from PBMCs. The chain couples TRBV6-1 to TRBJ2-5, with 9 positions matching TRBD1. CDR3 residues: CASSERDRESQYF. The CDR3 coding sequence is TGTGCCAGCAGTGAAAGGGACAGGGAGTCCCAGTACTTC.